The sequence of this TCR beta chain was determined in a study of OX40 agonist ivuxolimab in advanced cancers. Study-level background: Prior anti-PD-1, anti-PD-L1 or anti-CTLA-4 therapy did not bar entry, and approximately 40% had some.

Overall study findings and caveats: Among some nonresponders, normalized T-cell clonal expansion was also low.

Germline loops: CDR1 LGHNA, CDR2 YSLEER. Trimming removed 0 bases at V and 9 bases at J, with 9 bases between. The CDR3 is 14 amino acids. If patients had autoimmune disease history or systemic immunosuppression, they were excluded. The method was immunoSEQ multiplex PCR; TCRdb's version includes in-frame clones alone and lacks a portion of them. The sample includes 66,000 or so clones, approximately 83% of them seen just once. With regard to this clone: Its specificity is not known.

The chain recombines TRBV4-3 with TRBJ1-6, with no clear D. Material: CD4+ or CD8+ T cells sorted from blood, obtained in a trial of the OX40 agonist ivuxolimab. The clonotype originates from an adult with an advanced solid tumor such as melanoma, head and neck, liver or kidney cancer. DNA for the CDR3: TGCGCCAGCAGCCAAGAGTTAGGTTTTTCACCCCTCCACTTT. This gives the protein CASSQELGFSPLHF.